This passage covers 22 T cell receptor beta chains from one sample sequenced in a study of T cells in Graves' hyperthyroidism and ophthalmopathy. RNA transcripts provided the source from which TCR beta CDR3 regions were amplified. First-round RT-PCR of the TCR CDR3 relied on the HTBI primer set. TCRdb used MiXCR to reprocess the multiplex PCR reads, holding one entry per CDR3 protein. The data show about 400,000 distinct CDR3 sequences, approximately 25% seen once. The source material was blood. All receptors derive from a man in his fifties or sixties with Graves' hyperthyroidism.

The V gene is TRBV6-1, the J gene TRBJ2-1; 9 bases fit TRBD1. This CDR3 spans 15 amino acids. V lost 4 bases and J lost 5; bases outside the gene matches: 6. Germline loops: CDR1 MNHNS, CDR2 SASEGT. The CDR3 nucleotides read TGTGCCAGCAGTGCCCAGACAGGGGGTAACAATGAGCAGTTCTTC. Translated, it gives CASSAQTGGNNEQFF.

The CDR3 spells CASSDSARIDEQFF. DNA of the CDR3: TGTGCCAGCAGTGACTCGGCGAGAATCGATGAGCAGTTCTTC. This chain joins TRBV6-4 and TRBJ2-1; D ambiguous. V was cut by 0 bases and J by 8 bases, with 11 bases left in between. The length of the CDR3 is 14 residues. The germline V gene has CDR1 MRHNA and CDR2 SNTAGT.

The CDR3 loop is CASSRLGLSGEKLFF. The CDR3 coding sequence is TGTGCCAGCAGCCGCCTCGGGCTTTCAGGGGAAAAACTGTTTTTT. The chain uses TRBV6-2 or TRBV6-3 and TRBJ1-4; TRBD1 is a possible D gene (5 bases). CDR3 length: 15 amino acids. The V end was cut by 6 bases, the J end by 8 bases, with 19 bases between. Germline V gene data show CDR1 as MNHEY and CDR2 as SVGEGT.

The V gene is TRBV7-2, the J gene TRBJ2-7, with 8 bases identical to TRBD2. V lost 4 bases to trimming and J lost 3 bases; unmatched junction nucleotides: 8. The CDR3 has 15 residues. Germline values: CDR1 SGHTA, CDR2 FQGNSA. In nucleotides, the CDR3 is TGTGCCAGCAGCTCCTTCAGCGGGGGAGACTACGAGCAGTACTTC. Its protein is CASSSFSGGDYEQYF.

Remarks on this clonotype: A junction end diverges from the germline sequence, so it may reflect a read error. The V gene is TRBV7-7, the J gene TRBJ2-1; the D gene is possibly TRBD2 (6 bases). The CDR3 length is 13 residues. The germline V gene has CDR1 SSHAT and CDR2 FNYEAQ (reference sequence). CDR3 loop: CASSLEPGVEQFF. In DNA form, the CDR3 reads TGTGCTAGCAGCTTAGAACCGGGGGTGGAGCAGTTCTTC.

The chain recombines TRBV28 with TRBJ1-2; 7 nucleotides line up with TRBD1. After removal of 5 bases from V and 4 bases from J, the junction contained 13 bases not matched to a gene. Germline CDR1 and CDR2: MDHEN and SYDVKM. This CDR3 region has 16 residues. The DNA of the CDR3 is TGTGCCAGCAGTCCCCGATTGACAGGGAGGGCCTATGGCTACACCTTC. Its protein is CASSPRLTGRAYGYTF.

This clonotype was seen many times. The gene calls are TRBV12-3 or TRBV12-4 and TRBJ2-5; 10 positions match TRBD1. CDR3 length: 14 residues. V gave up 4 bases and J gave up 4 bases; unmatched junction bases: 3. CDR3 amino acids: CASSWRDRGETQYF. DNA for the CDR3: TGTGCCAGCAGTTGGCGGGACAGGGGAGAGACCCAGTACTTC.

This clonotype was detected only a few times. J is TRBJ2-3 and V is TRBV18; no definite D call. CDR1 KGHSH and CDR2 LQKENI come from the germline V gene. Trimming cost V 2 bases and J 4 bases, with 4 bases left between them. The CDR3 is 12 residues long. The CDR3 DNA follows: TGTGCCAGCTCACCAGTAGCAGATACGCAGTATTTT. The encoded protein is CASSPVADTQYF.

This clonotype has ten or more counts. This chain joins TRBV10-3 and TRBJ2-7; 11 bases fit TRBD1. The CDR3 length is 14 residues. The germline V gene encodes CDR1 ENHRY and CDR2 SYGVKD. Germline trimming cut 3 bases from V and 6 bases from J; bases unmatched to any gene: 4. The CDR3 DNA reads as TGTGCCATCAGTGACCCGGGACAGGGGGGCGAGCAGTACTTC. It translates to CAISDPGQGGEQYF.

V is TRBV10-1 and J is TRBJ2-2; D unclear. The CDR3 sequence is 14 residues long. The ends were cut back, 2 bases at V and 1 base at J, with 5 bases in the middle. CDR1 and CDR2 (germline): WNHNN, SYGVQD (reference sequence). Written as DNA, the CDR3 is TGCGCCAGCAGTGAGGACTGGAACACCGGGGAGCTGTTTTTT. Translating gives CASSEDWNTGELFF.

This clonotype was observed a handful of times. J is TRBJ1-5 and V is TRBV3-1; D is possibly TRBD1 (6 bases). V gave up 5 bases and J gave up 7 bases, with 12 bases separating them. This CDR3 is built from 13 residues. Per germline, CDR1 LGHDT and CDR2 YNNKEL (reference sequence). The CDR3 DNA reads TGTGCCAGCAGCACCGACAGGTTCCAGCCCCAGCATTTT. Its protein is CASSTDRFQPQHF.

This clonotype was picked up a small number of times. The rearrangement uses TRBV7-2 and TRBJ2-3; D is unresolved. Trimming removed 0 bases at V and 4 bases at J, with 5 bases between. Germline V gene data show CDR1 as SGHTA and CDR2 as FQGNSA. This CDR3 contains 13 residues. CDR3 DNA sequence: TGTGCCAGCAGCTTAGCTTACGCAGATACGCAGTATTTT. Translating gives CASSLAYADTQYF.

The chain has TRBV6-2 or TRBV6-3 and TRBJ2-1; TRBD1 matches at 7 bases. Looked up from germline, CDR1 is MNHEY and CDR2 is SVGEGT. CDR3 length: 15 amino acids. The J segment lost 4 bases and the V segment lost 7 bases, leaving 10 bases of the junction unmatched. CDR3 loop: CASTLGQTLYNEQFF. The CDR3 bases are TGTGCCAGCACATTGGGACAGACATTATACAATGAGCAGTTCTTC.

This sequence joins TRBV5-4 and TRBJ2-5; 8 bases are a match to TRBD2. The CDR3 loop spans 16 amino acids. Germline V gene data show CDR1 as SGHNT and CDR2 as YYREEE (reference sequence). V was clipped by 4 bases and J by 2 bases; unmatched bases: 10. CDR3 amino acids: CASSDRTSLLQETQYF. Here the CDR3 DNA reads TGTGCCAGCAGCGACAGGACTAGCCTCCTTCAAGAGACCCAGTACTTC. Full variable domain (remainder filled in from reference TRBV5-4 and TRBJ2-5): ETGVTQSPTHLIKTRGQQVTLRCSSQSGHNTVSWYQQALGQGPQFIFQYYREEENGRGNFPPRFSGLQFPNYSSELNVNALELDDSALYLCASSDRTSLLQETQYFGPGTRLLVL.

Note on this clonotype: One end of the junction fails to match germline, which may point to a read error. This rearrangement joins TRBV12-3 or TRBV12-4 to TRBJ2-7, with 8 bases that match TRBD2. CDR3 length: 14 amino acids. The CDR3 DNA is TGTGCCAGCAGTTTCGGGGGGGTGGCCTACGAGCAGCACTTC. It encodes CASSFGGVAYEQHF.

This clonotype was seen more than once but under ten times. The V and J genes are TRBV6-1 and TRBJ2-7; TRBD1 matches at 7 bases. CDR3 length equals 14 residues. The germline gives CDR1 MNHNS, CDR2 SASEGT. With V trimmed by 8 bases and J by 2 bases, 9 bases remained unmatched. The CDR3 loop reads CASLRVGTAYEQYF. CDR3 nucleotides: TGTGCCAGCCTGAGGGTGGGGACAGCCTACGAGCAGTACTTC.

This clonotype showed up just a few times. The rearrangement uses TRBV12-5 and TRBJ2-1, with 8 bases matching TRBD2. The germline V gene encodes CDR1 LGHNT and CDR2 FRNRAP. CDR3 size: 19 residues. Trimming removed 5 bases from V and 0 bases from J; junction bases left unmatched: 15. The CDR3 sequence is CASGRPGQPSGSSYNEQFF. The CDR3 DNA is TGTGCTAGTGGTCGACCCGGGCAGCCCAGCGGGAGCTCCTACAATGAGCAGTTCTTC.

This clonotype was recorded a few times. The chain is built from TRBV6-1 and TRBJ1-1; D ambiguous. The germline V and J ends were trimmed by 5 bases and 5 bases, with 12 bases remaining between them. The germline gives CDR1 MNHNS, CDR2 SASEGT. The CDR3 runs to 13 residues. The CDR3 DNA follows: TGTGCCAGCAGTCCCATCACAAGGACTGAAGCTTTCTTT. Protein sequence: CASSPITRTEAFF.

The V and J genes are TRBV29-1 and TRBJ2-6; D unclear. V lost 4 bases to trimming and J lost 1 base, with 8 bases between them. The CDR3 runs 14 residues. CDR1 and CDR2 (germline): SQVTM, ANQGSEA. The CDR3 bases are TGCAGCGTTGTCCTAGATTCTGGGGCCAACGTCCTGACTTTC. It specifies CSVVLDSGANVLTF.

This clonotype was recorded a few times. This sequence joins TRBV29-1 and TRBJ1-5; unclear D gene. This CDR3 contains 13 residues. Germline CDR1 SQVTM, CDR2 ANQGSEA. Trimming took off 4 bases at V and 0 bases at J, with 7 bases between the two ends. CDR3 bases: TGCAGCGTTGTTGAAGCTAGCAATCAGCCCCAGCATTTT. Its protein product is CSVVEASNQPQHF.

This clonotype was seen ten or more times. The genes are TRBV11-1 and TRBJ2-7, with D perhaps matching TRBD2 (6 bases). V was clipped by 8 bases and J by 3 bases, with 14 bases between them. This CDR3 contains 13 residues. CDR1 and CDR2 from the germline V gene are SGHAT and FQDESV (reference sequence). The CDR3 bases are TGTGCCAGCCGAGGGGACTCTGACTACGAGCAGTACTTC. Protein sequence: CASRGDSDYEQYF.

Of note for this clonotype: This may be a read error: a much more frequent sequence differs by one nucleotide. The rearrangement uses TRBV18 and TRBJ1-1; tentatively, D is TRBD1 (5 bases). CDR1 and CDR2 from the germline V gene are KGHSH and LQKENI. The CDR3 is 13 residues long. CDR3 DNA sequence: TGTGCCGGCTCACTAGGGACTGACACTGAAGCTTTCTTT. It is translated as CAGSLGTDTEAFF.